The 26 T cell receptor beta chains listed next were all sequenced from one sample in a study of identical twins. TCRdb re-analysed the 5' RACE reads in MiXCR, keeping a single row per CDR3 protein. In the table there are 600,000 to 800,000 distinct CDR3 sequences, 20% to 25% of which are singletons. A further study also used this sample, focusing on T cells expressing NK-cell markers.

Sequences were obtained from PBMCs. These receptors all come from a woman between 18 and 29 years old in good health.

The chain links TRBV9 to TRBJ2-3; D is perhaps TRBD2 (5 bases). This CDR3 has 14 residues. V lost 2 bases to trimming and J lost 10 bases, with 17 bases between them. Per the germline V gene, CDR1 is SGDLS and CDR2 is YYNGEE. The CDR3 sequence is CASSVRTSGEAQYF. In DNA, the CDR3 is TGTGCCAGCAGCGTTAGGACTTCAGGAGAGGCGCAGTATTTT.

The chain combines TRBV20-1 with TRBJ2-5; the match to TRBD2 covers 13 bases. This CDR3 spans 14 amino acids. The trim removed 6 bases at V and 3 bases at J, leaving 4 bases unmatched. The germline V gene encodes CDR1 DFQATT and CDR2 SNEGSKA (reference sequence). Written as DNA, the CDR3 is TGCAGTGCCCGACTAGCGGGAGGTAAAGAGACCCAGTACTTC. This codes for CSARLAGGKETQYF.

In its sample, this clonotype was seen many times. The gene calls are TRBV9 and TRBJ2-7; D uncertain. Germline CDR1 is SGDLS and CDR2 is YYNGEE. With 1 base removed from V and 6 bases from J, the gap between germline ends came to 14 bases. CDR3 length: 14 residues. This CDR3 is CASSVSWGIGEQYF. The DNA for the CDR3 is TGTGCCAGCAGCGTATCGTGGGGTATCGGCGAGCAGTACTTC.

V and J are TRBV20-1 and TRBJ2-1; 7 bases map to TRBD2. The CDR3 is 14 residues long. Germline lookup yields CDR1 DFQATT and CDR2 SNEGSKA (reference sequence). The V gene end was trimmed by 5 bases and the J gene end by 8 bases; junction bases not matched to a gene: 12. The CDR3, as DNA: TGCAGTGCTCCTAGGGGCGGGAGTGACGATGAGCAGTTCTTC. Translated: CSAPRGGSDDEQFF.

This clonotype was picked up many times. The chain employs TRBV20-1 and TRBJ2-3; D is perhaps TRBD1 (6 bases). Germline values: CDR1 DFQATT, CDR2 SNEGSKA (reference sequence). V was clipped by 3 bases and J by 6 bases, with 13 bases between them. The CDR3 is 13 residues long. This CDR3 is CSARVQGPDTQYF. CDR3 in DNA: TGCAGTGCTAGGGTACAGGGCCCCGATACGCAGTATTTT.

The chain combines TRBV6-5 with TRBJ1-6; D possibly corresponds to TRBD1 (6 bases). The CDR3 has 12 residues. V was shortened by 6 bases and J by 10 bases, with 10 bases between the two germline ends. From germline, CDR1 is MNHEY and CDR2 SVGAGI. CDR3: CASRFGTSPLHF. As DNA, the CDR3 is TGTGCCAGCAGATTCGGGACATCACCCCTCCACTTT.

The V gene is TRBV20-1, the J gene TRBJ2-5, with 11 positions matching TRBD2. With 6 bases clipped from V and 7 bases from J, the junction kept 7 bases outside the gene matches. This CDR3 comprises 13 residues. Germline V gives CDR1 DFQATT, CDR2 SNEGSKA (reference sequence). DNA of the CDR3: TGCAGTGCCGGGACTAGCGGAGCCTGGACCCAGTACTTC. Translation: CSAGTSGAWTQYF.

This clonotype was observed a few times. The V and J genes are TRBV7-2 and TRBJ1-2, with a possible D match to TRBD1 (5 bases). The CDR3 contains 15 residues. Germline V gene sequence: CDR1 SGHTA, CDR2 FQGNSA. V was cut by 2 bases and J by 8 bases, with 18 bases left in between. The CDR3 loop is CASSLHFGGVGGYTF. CDR3 nucleotide sequence: TGTGCCAGCAGCTTACACTTCGGGGGGGTGGGCGGCTACACCTTC.

This clonotype was found a few times. The V and J genes are TRBV20-1 and TRBJ1-2; tentative D call: TRBD1 (6 bases). The V end was cut by 7 bases, the J end by 6 bases, with 15 bases between. Germline loops: CDR1 DFQATT, CDR2 SNEGSKA (reference sequence). The CDR3 is 12 residues long. DNA of the CDR3: TGCAGTGTCAAACAGGGTTTCGATGGCTACACCTTC. Amino acid sequence: CSVKQGFDGYTF.

The gene calls are TRBV9 and TRBJ1-1; D gene unclear. This CDR3 spans 14 amino acids. CDR1 SGDLS and CDR2 YYNGEE come from the germline V gene. The germline V and J ends were trimmed by 0 bases and 4 bases, with 10 bases remaining between them. The CDR3 DNA reads TGTGCCAGCAGCGTAGACCTCTCGGCCACTGAAGCTTTCTTT. It codes for CASSVDLSATEAFF. The full variable domain, rest sourced from reference TRBV9 and TRBJ1-1, is DSGVTQTPKHLITATGQRVTLRCSPRSGDLSVYWYQQSLDQGLQFLIQYYNGEERAKGNILERFSAQQFPDLHSELNLSSLELGDSALYFCASSVDLSATEAFFGQGTRLTVV.

Note on this clonotype: No DNA is shown, since the ends of the CDR3 on it are uncertain; the CDR3 is the one TCRdb lists. The CDR3 loop reads CASSKVVAGGSTGELFF. V and J are TRBV21-1 and TRBJ2-2; TRBD2, as called in the table, went unchecked against the DNA. TRBV21-1 is termed a pseudogene. The CDR3 comprises 17 residues, both ends counted.

This rearrangement joins TRBV9 to TRBJ1-2, with a possible D match to TRBD1 (6 bases). This CDR3 is built from 13 residues. Germline assignment: CDR1 SGDLS and CDR2 YYNGEE. V was clipped by 4 bases and J by 5 bases, with 12 bases between them. The CDR3, as DNA: TGTGCCAGCAGCCCCGAAGGGGGTTATGGCTACACCTTC. This codes for CASSPEGGYGYTF. Combining the CDR3 with reference TRBV9 and TRBJ1-2 gives the whole variable domain DSGVTQTPKHLITATGQRVTLRCSPRSGDLSVYWYQQSLDQGLQFLIQYYNGEERAKGNILERFSAQQFPDLHSELNLSSLELGDSALYFCASSPEGGYGYTFGSGTRLTVV.

This clonotype was found a few times. This sequence joins TRBV10-3 and TRBJ2-3; 12 bases match TRBD2. The J segment lost 2 bases and the V segment lost 9 bases, leaving 3 bases of the junction unmatched. Germline CDR1 reads ENHRY; CDR2 reads SYGVKD. The CDR3 is 14 residues long. Here the CDR3 DNA reads TGTGCCATTGGACTAGCGGGATCCACAGATACGCAGTATTTT. The encoded protein is CAIGLAGSTDTQYF.

This chain uses TRBV3-1 with TRBJ2-1, with D tentatively TRBD2 (6 bases). This CDR3 has 15 residues. Germline V CDR1 and CDR2: LGHDT, YNNKEL (reference sequence). Trimming took off 1 base at V and 4 bases at J, with 11 bases between the two ends. The DNA for the CDR3 is TGTGCCAGCAGCCAAGCAGCCGGGAGATACAATGAGCAGTTCTTC. Encoded protein: CASSQAAGRYNEQFF.

In this sample, this clonotype turned up a few times. V usage is TRBV2 and J usage is TRBJ2-2; unclear D gene. CDR3 length: 13 residues. In germline, CDR1 is SNHLY, CDR2 FYNNEI. Trimming removed 7 bases at V and 5 bases at J, with 11 bases between. The CDR3 loop is CASTRELTGELFF. The CDR3 region has the DNA TGTGCCAGCACCCGTGAGCTGACCGGGGAGCTGTTTTTT.

This chain uses TRBV5-1 with TRBJ2-3; unclear D gene. The CDR3 has 15 residues. Deletions cut 3 bases from V and 0 bases from J, with 11 bases between. Germline CDR1 SGHRS, CDR2 YFSETQ. CDR3 loop: CASSSIIQSTDTQYF. The CDR3 DNA reads as TGCGCCAGCAGCTCGATAATCCAAAGCACAGATACGCAGTATTTT.

This clonotype showed up just a few times. The J gene is TRBJ2-1, the V gene TRBV6-1; 8 positions match TRBD2. From germline, CDR1 is MNHNS and CDR2 SASEGT. V dropped 5 bases and J dropped 2; count of bases not matched to a gene: 8. The CDR3 runs to 16 residues. CDR3 coding DNA: TGTGCCAGCAGTACCCCCCAGCGGGGGACCTACAATGAGCAGTTCTTC. Residues: CASSTPQRGTYNEQFF.

This clonotype was observed at least ten times. V is TRBV12-3 or TRBV12-4 and J is TRBJ1-6; D unclear. V gave up 3 bases and J gave up 4 bases, with 10 bases separating them. The CDR3 is 15 amino acids. The CDR3 loop is CASSFPDEYNSPLHF. As DNA, the CDR3 is TGTGCCAGCAGTTTTCCAGACGAATATAATTCACCCCTCCACTTT.

This clonotype was counted only a few times. This chain connects TRBV4-3 to TRBJ2-7, with 8 bases identical to TRBD1. CDR1 and CDR2 (germline): LGHNA, YSLEER. CDR3 length: 14 residues. With 5 bases clipped from V and 5 bases from J, the junction kept 8 bases outside the gene matches. The CDR3 protein is CASSIDRGLDEQYF. DNA of the CDR3: TGCGCCAGCAGCATAGACAGGGGACTCGACGAGCAGTACTTC.

Many counts were recorded for this clonotype. The V gene is TRBV12-3 or TRBV12-4, the J gene TRBJ2-3; 7 bases align to TRBD2. CDR3 length: 15 residues. With 4 bases clipped from V and 6 bases from J, the junction kept 10 bases outside the gene matches. CDR3 coding DNA: TGTGCCAGCAGTTATGGTGGTAGCGGGCAGGATACGCAGTATTTT. Amino acids: CASSYGGSGQDTQYF.

This clonotype was seen a handful of times. The chain carries TRBV5-1 and TRBJ2-2; D may be TRBD1 (5 bases). The CDR3 is made up of 15 amino acids. From germline, CDR1 is SGHRS and CDR2 YFSETQ. Deletions cut 0 bases from V and 1 base from J, with 7 bases between. This chain's CDR3 is CASSLEQGNTGELFF. CDR3 sequence (DNA): TGCGCCAGCAGCTTGGAGCAGGGGAACACCGGGGAGCTGTTTTTT. Supplemented by reference TRBV5-1 and TRBJ2-2, the full variable domain reads KAGVTQTPRYLIKTRGQQVTLSCSPISGHRSVSWYQQTPGQGLQFLFEYFSETQRNKGNFPGRFSGRQFSNSRSEMNVSTLELGDSALYLCASSLEQGNTGELFFGEGSRLTVL.

Many counts were recorded for this clonotype. The chain joins TRBV12-3 or TRBV12-4 to TRBJ1-1; D is ambiguous. The length of the CDR3 is 12 residues. V lost 3 bases to trimming and J lost 1 base, with 3 bases between them. DNA of the CDR3: TGTGCCAGCAGTTTTAAGAACACTGAAGCTTTCTTT. Translation gives CASSFKNTEAFF.

The CDR3, as DNA: TGTGCCAGCAGTTCCGTAATCAGCCGCGAAAAACTGTTTTTT. Protein sequence: CASSSVISREKLFF. The J gene is TRBJ1-4, the V gene TRBV12-3 or TRBV12-4, with unresolved D. This CDR3 has 14 amino acids. The V end lost 4 bases, the J end lost 8 bases, and 14 bases lay between the germline ends.

This clonotype was counted only a few times. The chain is built from TRBV24-1 and TRBJ1-1; 7 positions match TRBD1. Germline values: CDR1 KGHDR, CDR2 SFDVKD. The CDR3 extends over 17 amino acids. With 8 bases clipped from V and 6 bases from J, the junction kept 20 bases outside the gene matches. In DNA form, the CDR3 reads TGTGCCACCAAACCTTCACAGGGGTGCCGGGGTGGCGCTGAAGCTTTCTTT. Its translation is CATKPSQGCRGGAEAFF.

This clonotype occurred a few times. DNA of the CDR3: TGTGCCAGCAGCTTAGCGGGAGGGCCGGTTAGGGAGCAGTTCTTC. This encodes CASSLAGGPVREQFF. This chain joins TRBV7-8 and TRBJ2-1; 7 bases map to TRBD2. This CDR3 has 15 amino acids. Unmatched junction bases numbered 9, after V lost 0 bases and J lost 10 bases. Looked up from germline, CDR1 is SGHVS and CDR2 is FQNEAQ.

The rearrangement uses TRBV10-1 and TRBJ1-2; perhaps TRBD1 as D (5 bases). V lost 10 bases and J 5 bases, leaving 23 bases between the germline ends. This CDR3 region has 15 residues. Per germline, CDR1 WNHNN and CDR2 SYGVQD (reference sequence). DNA for the CDR3: TGCGCCACCGTAGTTCTCGACGGAGAGGGGTATGGCTACACCTTC. Its protein is CATVVLDGEGYGYTF.